These 28 T cell receptor beta chains were sequenced from one sample in a study of T cells and Merkel cell carcinoma outcomes (TCRdb year 2020). Library generation was performed with the immunoSEQ multiplex PCR assay. Not all clones reach the TCRdb copy of this immuneACCESS table, which keeps in-frame sequences only. Checked studies attribute under half of the gap to unresolved V genes and leave the rest unexplained. This sample holds 13,000 to 15,000 clones; approximately 92% were observed only once. The top ten clonotypes cover 2% to 2.5% of the sample. Sequences were obtained from tumor tissue from Merkel cell carcinoma. Receptor source: a human donor with Merkel cell carcinoma.

The V and J genes are TRBV28 and TRBJ2-1, with 9 bases fitting TRBD2. The CDR3 covers 15 residues. The junction had 9 bases not matched to a gene; V was cut back by 4 bases and J by 8 bases. From germline, CDR1 is MDHEN and CDR2 SYDVKM. The CDR3 DNA is TGTGCCAGCAGTTCCGGGACTAGCATCGAAGATGAGCAGTTCTTC. It encodes CASSSGTSIEDEQFF.

The CDR3 reads CASSESQGQETQYF. Written as DNA, the CDR3 is TGTGCCAGCAGTGAGTCCCAGGGCCAAGAGACCCAGTACTTC. The chain recombines TRBV2 with TRBJ2-5; D is possibly TRBD1 (5 bases). Germline lookup yields CDR1 SNHLY and CDR2 FYNNEI. The V end lost 3 bases, the J end lost 1 base, and 9 bases lay between the germline ends. There are 14 residues in the CDR3.

The J gene is TRBJ1-2, the V gene TRBV11-2; TRBD1 might be the D (5 bases). CDR1 is SGHAT and CDR2 is FQNNGV in the germline V gene. The CDR3 spans 13 residues. V was clipped by 1 base and J by 7 bases, with 10 bases between them. In DNA, the CDR3 is TGTGCCAGCAGCTTAGTCAGGGACGGTGGCTACACCTTC. Residues: CASSLVRDGGYTF.

This sequence joins TRBV5-4 and TRBJ2-7, with D possibly being TRBD1 or TRBD2 (5 bases each). V was shortened by 0 bases and J by 6 bases, with 7 bases between the two germline ends. Germline V gene lookup returns CDR1 SGHNT and CDR2 YYREEE (reference sequence). The CDR3 runs to 12 residues. The CDR3 is CASSLVGVEQYF. The CDR3 DNA follows: TGTGCCAGCAGCTTGGTGGGGGTCGAGCAGTACTTC.

J is TRBJ1-3 and V is TRBV7-9, with no clear D. This CDR3 spans 13 amino acids. Deletions cut 2 bases from V and 8 bases from J, with 10 bases between. The germline gives CDR1 SEHNR, CDR2 FQNEAQ (reference sequence). CDR3 DNA sequence: TGTGCCAGCAGCTTACTAGTCCAGGACACCATATATTTT. Its translation is CASSLLVQDTIYF.

The chain couples TRBV6-6 to TRBJ1-1; no firm D call. This CDR3 has 13 amino acids. Germline V gene data show CDR1 as MNHNY and CDR2 as SVGAGI (reference sequence). Trimming took 10 bases from V and 0 from J, leaving 12 bases between them. CDR3 nucleotide sequence: TGTGCCACGCATACGTCCATGAACACTGAAGCTTTCTTT. This encodes CATHTSMNTEAFF.

V gene TRBV6-6 combines with J gene TRBJ2-7, with D possibly being TRBD1 (6 bases). Trimming pared 5 bases from V and 7 bases from J, leaving 12 bases between. Germline V lookup: CDR1 MNHNY, CDR2 SVGAGI (reference sequence). The CDR3 is 12 amino acids. CDR3 region: CASSPSQGEQYF. Here the CDR3 DNA reads TGTGCCAGCAGTCCCTCCCAGGGGGAGCAGTACTTC.

The chain carries TRBV11-3 and TRBJ1-3; the D is unclear. The germline gives CDR1 SGHNT, CDR2 YENEEA. The CDR3 has 12 residues. Trimming shortened V by 5 bases and J by 4 bases, and 6 bases separated the two germline ends. CDR3 sequence reads: CASSPGGNTIYF. For the CDR3, the DNA is TGTGCCAGCAGCCCGGGGGGAAACACCATATATTTT.

This sequence joins TRBV7-2 and TRBJ2-5; the D is unclear. The CDR3 consists of 12 residues. Germline V gives CDR1 SGHTA, CDR2 FQGNSA. V lost 2 bases to trimming and J lost 4 bases, with 5 bases between them. Written as DNA, the CDR3 is TGTGCCAGCAGCTTACAGAGAGAGACCCAGTACTTC. It yields the protein CASSLQRETQYF. The full variable domain, rest sourced from reference TRBV7-2 and TRBJ2-5, is GAGVSQSPSNKVTEKGKDVELRCDPISGHTALYWYRQSLGQGLEFLIYFQGNSAPDKSGLPSDRFSAERTGGSVSTLTIQRTQQEDSAVYLCASSLQRETQYFGPGTRLLVL.

Comments on this clone: At one end, the junction sequence differs from germline, possibly due to a read error. The rearrangement links TRBV5-1 to TRBJ2-2; D unclear. Germline CDR1 and CDR2: SGHRS and YFSETQ. The CDR3 loop spans 16 amino acids. In nucleotides, the CDR3 is TGCGCCAACAGCTCCTTTGACTGGACGAACACCGGGGAGCTGTTTTTT. As protein: CANSSFDWTNTGELFF. Full variable domain (outside the CDR3, taken from reference TRBV5-1 and TRBJ2-2): KAGVTQTPRYLIKTRGQQVTLSCSPISGHRSVSWYQQTPGQGLQFLFEYFSETQRNKGNFPGRFSGRQFSNSRSEMNVSTLELGDSALYLCANSSFDWTNTGELFFGEGSRLTVL.

This chain connects TRBV27 to TRBJ2-7, with TRBD1 identical over 8 bases. The V segment lost 6 bases and the J segment 0 bases; nucleotides outside the gene matches: 4. Per germline, CDR1 MNHEY and CDR2 SMNVEV (reference sequence). The CDR3 has 14 residues. The DNA of the CDR3 is TGTGCCAGCAGGAGACAGGGGAGCTCCTACGAGCAGTACTTC. It codes for CASRRQGSSYEQYF.

This CDR3 is CATSRDGHTRETQYF. The CDR3 region has the DNA TGTGCCACCAGCAGGGATGGGCATACTCGGGAGACCCAGTACTTC. This chain connects TRBV15 to TRBJ2-5; D ambiguous. Trimming pared 3 bases from V and 5 bases from J, leaving 16 bases between. CDR3 size: 15 residues. Germline V lookup: CDR1 LNHNV, CDR2 YYDKDF (reference sequence).

CDR3 sequence reads: CASSLGTGTFEKLFF. CDR3 sequence (DNA): TGTGCCAGCAGCTTAGGGACAGGGACTTTCGAAAAACTGTTTTTT. The chain recombines TRBV7-9 with TRBJ1-4, with 8 bases lining up with TRBD1. Germline V lookup: CDR1 SEHNR, CDR2 FQNEAQ (reference sequence). This CDR3 spans 15 amino acids. V dropped 1 base and J dropped 8; count of bases not matched to a gene: 6.

The chain carries TRBV7-2 and TRBJ1-1, with a possible D match to TRBD1 (5 bases). The germline V gene encodes CDR1 SGHTA and CDR2 FQGNSA. The CDR3 totals 13 residues. Trimming took 3 bases from V and 12 from J, leaving 17 bases between them. CDR3 amino acids: CASSLRDGVESFF. The CDR3 DNA reads TGTGCCAGCAGCTTGAGGGACGGCGTTGAGTCTTTCTTT.

This clone was detected once. The chain joins TRBV18 to TRBJ2-7; 10 nucleotides agree with TRBD1. CDR3 length: 15 amino acids. V was pared by 4 bases and J by 7 bases, with 10 bases of the junction left unmatched. Germline V CDR1 and CDR2: KGHSH, LQKENI. The CDR3, as DNA: TGTGCCAGCTCACGTGACAGGGGGCGATTTGAAGAGCAGTACTTC. Its translation is CASSRDRGRFEEQYF.

In this sample, this clone turned up a few times. This rearrangement joins TRBV27 to TRBJ1-2; D might be TRBD1 (6 bases). Trimming stripped 6 bases from V and 2 bases from J, with 16 bases between. Germline V gene sequence: CDR1 MNHEY, CDR2 SMNVEV (reference sequence). This CDR3 region has 15 residues. The DNA for the CDR3 is TGTGCCAGCAGAACCACTTGGGACACAAACTATGGCTACACCTTC. Translated, it gives CASRTTWDTNYGYTF.

J is TRBJ2-5 and V is TRBV4-2; 7 nucleotides agree with TRBD2. J gave up 4 bases and V 3 bases, and 8 bases lay outside the gene matches. Germline lookup yields CDR1 LGHNA and CDR2 YNFKEQ. The CDR3 covers 15 residues. The CDR3 loop is CASSQNSGMGETQYF. CDR3 nucleotide sequence: TGTGCCAGCAGCCAGAACAGCGGGATGGGAGAGACCCAGTACTTC.

The chain has TRBV28 and TRBJ1-2; D may be TRBD1 (5 bases). V lost 7 bases and J 7 bases, leaving 13 bases between the germline ends. Germline-derived CDR1 and CDR2 are MDHEN and SYDVKM. The CDR3 runs to 12 residues. In nucleotides, the CDR3 is TGTGCCAGCACCGAGACAGCGAGTGGCTACACCTTC. Translating gives CASTETASGYTF.

This chain uses TRBV5-1 with TRBJ2-3; perhaps TRBD1 as D (7 bases). This CDR3 contains 15 residues. Germline V lookup: CDR1 SGHRS, CDR2 YFSETQ. Trimming removed 4 bases from V and 3 bases from J, with 15 bases in between. This CDR3 reads CASSDGPGGTDTQYF. In nucleotides, the CDR3 is TGCGCCAGCAGCGACGGACCAGGGGGGACAGATACGCAGTATTTT.

This clone was seen just once. This rearrangement joins TRBV18 to TRBJ2-1; 8 bases are shared with TRBD2. The CDR3 has 17 residues. Unmatched junction bases numbered 7, after V lost 3 bases and J lost 0 bases. Germline loops: CDR1 KGHSH, CDR2 LQKENI. CDR3 protein: CASSPLTSGSSYNEQFF. The CDR3 DNA is TGTGCCAGCTCACCGCTCACTAGCGGAAGCTCCTACAATGAGCAGTTCTTC.

The gene calls are TRBV4-1 and TRBJ2-7; D gene ambiguous. Germline V gene sequence: CDR1 MGHRA, CDR2 YSYEKL. Trimming pared 1 base from V and 8 bases from J, leaving 12 bases between. The CDR3 extends over 13 amino acids. The CDR3 DNA reads as TGCGCCAGCAGCCAAGTAATTCGGGTCAAGCAGTACTTC. It codes for CASSQVIRVKQYF.

This chain connects TRBV5-6 to TRBJ1-2; D ambiguous. Germline CDR1 reads SGHDT; CDR2 reads YYEEEE. V lost 0 bases and J 6 bases, leaving 6 bases between the germline ends. The CDR3 runs 12 residues. The CDR3 reads CASSLVQDGYTF. CDR3 bases: TGTGCCAGCAGCTTGGTGCAAGATGGCTACACCTTC.

The rearrangement uses TRBV7-9 and TRBJ1-4; no clear D gene. CDR3 size: 15 residues. With 5 bases removed from V and 0 bases from J, the gap between germline ends came to 10 bases. CDR1 SEHNR and CDR2 FQNEAQ come from the germline V gene (reference sequence). CDR3 sequence: CASSLGLATNEKLFF. CDR3 in DNA: TGTGCCAGCAGCCTCGGTCTTGCAACTAATGAAAAACTGTTTTTT.

The rearrangement uses TRBV7-2 and TRBJ1-2; the D is unclear. Between the trimmed V and J ends, which lost 5 bases and 2 bases, there was a span of 9 bases. CDR1 is SGHTA, CDR2 FQGNSA, per germline. This CDR3 comprises 13 residues. Here the CDR3 reads CASSLRRNYGYTF. CDR3 bases: TGTGCCAGCAGCCTCCGACGGAACTATGGCTACACCTTC.

The J gene is TRBJ2-3, the V gene TRBV11-2; D is ambiguous. The germline V gene encodes CDR1 SGHAT and CDR2 FQNNGV. V was trimmed by 1 base and J by 4 bases, leaving 9 bases between them. The CDR3 sequence is 14 residues long. The CDR3 is CASSLGIHADTQYF. The DNA for the CDR3 is TGTGCCAGCAGCTTAGGCATACACGCAGATACGCAGTATTTT.

The CDR3 nucleotides read TGTGCCTTACAGGGAGGCCTCCAAGAGACCCAGTACTTC. It specifies CALQGGLQETQYF. The genes are TRBV30 and TRBJ2-5; D might be TRBD1 or TRBD2, each matching 6 bases. Germline V gene data show CDR1 as GTSNPN and CDR2 as SVGIG (reference sequence). CDR3 length: 13 amino acids. Trimming shortened V by 7 bases and J by 1 base, and 13 bases separated the two germline ends.

J is TRBJ1-4 and V is TRBV5-1, with 7 bases identical to TRBD1. Trimming at V came to 5 bases and at J to 0 bases, leaving 4 bases not matched to a gene. The CDR3 runs 15 residues. Germline loops: CDR1 SGHRS, CDR2 YFSETQ. CDR3 sequence (DNA): TGCGCCAGCAGGTCCGGGACAGCAACTAATGAAAAACTGTTTTTT. It specifies CASRSGTATNEKLFF.

The chain combines TRBV5-1 with TRBJ2-1, with 7 bases that match TRBD1. The CDR3 extends over 15 amino acids. V gave up 4 bases and J gave up 9 bases; unmatched junction bases: 13. CDR1 is SGHRS, CDR2 YFSETQ, per germline. For the CDR3, the DNA is TGCGCCAGCAGCCCCGCTGGGACAGAGTACGGTGAGCAGTTCTTC. Translation: CASSPAGTEYGEQFF.